The T cell receptor beta chain under discussion was sequenced for a study of shared clonotypes between healthy human individuals. Germline CDR1 SGHRS, CDR2 YFSETQ. With 1 base removed from V and 2 bases from J, the gap between germline ends came to 6 bases. The CDR3 runs to 13 residues. On this clone: The sample carries other DNA sequences with the same CDR3.

Several immunoSEQ plates held equal portions of the genomic DNA taken from each subset. Data came from immunoSEQ multiplex PCR; TCRdb stores just in-frame clones and leaves some out. The data show over a million clones, 70% to 80% seen once. The sample taken for sequencing was memory CD4+ T cells from PBMCs. This sample's subset: CD45RA-negative fraction. The V call is TRBV5-1, the J call TRBJ2-5; no clear D. The sequence derives from a man younger than 35 in good health. Some clones in this sample may be carry-over from other donors' samples. DNA for the CDR3: TGCGCCAGCAGCTTGTCCGGGCAAGAGACCCAGTACTTC. Translated: CASSLSGQETQYF.